The 21 T cell receptor beta chains reported below all come from one sample, sequenced in a study of blood T cell repertoires in COVID-19. Assay: immunoSEQ multiplex PCR; the TCRdb copy retains only in-frame clones and omits some. The repertoire includes 45,000 to 65,000 clones, about 80% of them detected once, and 3.5% sits in the top ten. Sequencing input: peripheral blood. The source of these receptors is a man aged 55 to 70 with acute or convalescent COVID-19.

V gene TRBV6-5 combines with J gene TRBJ1-1; D might be TRBD1 (5 bases). Germline CDR1 and CDR2: MNHEY and SVGAGI. V shed 5 bases and J shed 0 bases, with 10 bases lying between them. The CDR3 sequence is 14 residues long. The CDR3 loop reads CASSPGGLNTEAFF. The CDR3 DNA reads as TGTGCCAGCAGTCCCGGGGGGTTGAACACTGAAGCTTTCTTT.

This chain links TRBV6-6 with TRBJ1-1; D gene unclear. CDR3 size: 12 residues. CDR1 and CDR2 (germline): MNHNY, SVGAGI (reference sequence). With 3 bases removed from V and 10 bases from J, the gap between germline ends came to 12 bases. The DNA of the CDR3 is TGTGCCAGCAGTTATGTCTTTGCCAGAGCTTTCTTT. Translated, it gives CASSYVFARAFF.

The chain recombines TRBV11-3 with TRBJ1-3, with 7 bases aligning to TRBD1. V dropped 5 bases and J dropped 4; count of bases not matched to a gene: 8. Germline V gene lookup returns CDR1 SGHNT and CDR2 YENEEA. The CDR3 is 15 residues long. The CDR3 DNA reads as TGTGCCAGCAGCCCAGGAGGGGGCTTCGGAAACACCATATATTTT. This codes for CASSPGGGFGNTIYF. Full variable domain (remainder filled in from reference TRBV11-3 and TRBJ1-3): EAGVVQSPRYKIIEKKQPVAFWCNPISGHNTLYWYLQNLGQGPELLIRYENEEAVDDSQLPKDRFSAERLKGVDSTLKIQPAELGDSAVYLCASSPGGGFGNTIYFGEGSWLTVV.

The chain joins TRBV5-1 to TRBJ2-7; 9 nucleotides align to TRBD2. The CDR3 has 16 residues. Trimming took 2 bases from V and 6 from J; bases not matched to a gene: 12. Looked up from germline, CDR1 is SGHRS and CDR2 is YFSETQ. As DNA, the CDR3 is TGCGCCAGCAGCTTTTTCCTAGCGGGGCTTAGCGCCGAGCAGTACTTC. Translated, it gives CASSFFLAGLSAEQYF.

The V call is TRBV4-2, the J call TRBJ2-7; 7 bases map to TRBD2. The germline V gene encodes CDR1 LGHNA and CDR2 YNFKEQ. With V trimmed by 0 bases and J by 2 bases, 13 bases remained unmatched. The CDR3 loop spans 18 amino acids. CDR3 in amino acids: CASSQDVSERGPPYEQYF. The CDR3 region has the DNA TGTGCCAGCAGCCAAGATGTGAGCGAGCGGGGCCCGCCCTACGAGCAGTACTTC.

The rearrangement joins TRBV6-4 to TRBJ1-1, with a possible D match to TRBD1 (6 bases). Trimming pared 6 bases from V and 3 bases from J, leaving 14 bases between. This CDR3 spans 14 amino acids. Germline-derived CDR1 and CDR2 are MRHNA and SNTAGT. The CDR3 DNA follows: TGTGCCAGCAGGCCGAGGGGGAGGGACACTGAAGCTTTCTTT. It yields the protein CASRPRGRDTEAFF.

The chain recombines TRBV29-1 with TRBJ1-2, with D unresolved. Trimming shortened V by 4 bases and J by 0 bases, and 9 bases separated the two germline ends. Per germline, CDR1 SQVTM and CDR2 ANQGSEA. This CDR3 has 13 amino acids. CDR3 in amino acids: CSVVRQPNYGYTF. The CDR3 region has the DNA TGCAGCGTTGTGAGGCAGCCTAACTATGGCTACACCTTC. Drawing the rest from reference TRBV29-1 and TRBJ1-2, the complete variable domain is SAVISQKPSRDICQRGTSLTIQCQVDSQVTMMFWYRQQPGQSLTLIATANQGSEATYESGFVIDKFPISRPNLTFSTLTVSNMSPEDSSIYLCSVVRQPNYGYTFGSGTRLTVV.

J is TRBJ1-4 and V is TRBV18, with a possible D match to TRBD1 (6 bases). Germline lookup yields CDR1 KGHSH and CDR2 LQKENI. The CDR3 length is 16 residues. V was trimmed by 3 bases and J by 7 bases, leaving 18 bases between them. CDR3 sequence reads: CASSPDSGTRAEKLFF. The CDR3 nucleotides read TGTGCCAGCTCACCGGACTCCGGGACACGGGCTGAAAAACTGTTTTTT. Complete variable domain (other parts from reference TRBV18 and TRBJ1-4): NAGVMQNPRHLVRRRGQEARLRCSPMKGHSHVYWYRQLPEEGLKFMVYLQKENIIDESGMPKERFSAEFPKEGPSILRIQQVVRGDSAAYFCASSPDSGTRAEKLFFGSGTQLSVL.

This clone is judged medium-sized (0.01 to 0.1%). This chain uses TRBV27 with TRBJ1-6, with D perhaps matching TRBD1 (5 bases). Germline lookup yields CDR1 MNHEY and CDR2 SMNVEV (reference sequence). Trimming took off 5 bases at V and 5 bases at J, with 10 bases between the two ends. The CDR3 contains 14 residues. DNA of the CDR3: TGTGCCAGCAGTGAGTCAGGGAATAATTCACCCCTCCACTTT. Amino acids: CASSESGNNSPLHF.

This rearrangement joins TRBV4-2 to TRBJ2-3; possibly TRBD2 for D (6 bases). Between the trimmed V and J ends, which lost 0 bases and 2 bases, there was a span of 9 bases. This CDR3 contains 15 residues. Germline CDR1 LGHNA, CDR2 YNFKEQ. The CDR3 is CASSQEEGFTDTQYF. CDR3 sequence (DNA): TGTGCCAGCAGCCAAGAGGAGGGCTTCACAGATACGCAGTATTTT.

The table lists this clone with a count of one. The chain uses TRBV7-9 and TRBJ2-3, with a tentative D call TRBD1 (5 bases). This CDR3 is 14 amino acids long. CDR1 SEHNR and CDR2 FQNEAQ come from the germline V gene (reference sequence). V was shortened by 5 bases and J by 2 bases, with 11 bases between the two germline ends. CDR3 in amino acids: CASSISGNTDTQYF. The CDR3, as DNA: TGTGCCAGCAGCATATCAGGGAACACAGATACGCAGTATTTT.

The chain is built from TRBV5-1 and TRBJ2-1; D remains ambiguous. CDR3 length: 13 residues. The germline V gene encodes CDR1 SGHRS and CDR2 YFSETQ. V dropped 3 bases and J dropped 8 bases, with 12 bases sitting between them. CDR3 region: CASSSHGWDEQFF. CDR3 in DNA: TGCGCCAGCAGCTCGCACGGGTGGGATGAGCAGTTCTTC.

The V and J genes are TRBV18 and TRBJ2-1; 10 nucleotides agree with TRBD1. Trimming cost V 3 bases and J 9 bases; bases outside gene matches: 8. There are 15 residues in the CDR3. Germline values: CDR1 KGHSH, CDR2 LQKENI. The CDR3 region is CASSPGTGVFREQFF. Written as DNA, the CDR3 is TGTGCCAGCTCACCGGGGACAGGGGTATTTCGTGAGCAGTTCTTC.

This clone occurred once. The V and J genes are TRBV6-5 and TRBJ1-3, with D tentatively TRBD1 (6 bases). Trimming removed 2 bases from V and 4 bases from J, with 9 bases in between. The CDR3 is 14 residues long. CDR1 and CDR2 from the germline V gene are MNHEY and SVGAGI. CDR3 in amino acids: CASSYSGTGNTIYF. The CDR3 bases are TGTGCCAGCAGTTACAGCGGGACAGGAAACACCATATATTTT.

The CDR3 region is CATSDLIRGGRDTQYF. The CDR3 nucleotides are TGTGCCACCAGTGACCTGATTCGAGGGGGCAGGGATACGCAGTATTTT. The chain carries TRBV24-1 and TRBJ2-3; 7 positions agree with TRBD1. CDR3 length: 16 amino acids. From germline, CDR1 is KGHDR and CDR2 SFDVKD. V was clipped by 4 bases and J by 6 bases; unmatched bases: 12.

The chain has TRBV28 and TRBJ2-2; 7 nucleotides match TRBD1. The germline V gene encodes CDR1 MDHEN and CDR2 SYDVKM. The J segment lost 6 bases and the V segment lost 5 bases, leaving 6 bases of the junction unmatched. The CDR3 contains 14 residues. This CDR3 reads CASSPTGAAGELFF. CDR3 coding DNA: TGTGCCAGCAGTCCAACAGGGGCGGCCGGGGAGCTGTTTTTT. The complete variable domain, with remaining parts taken from reference TRBV28 and TRBJ2-2, reads DVKVTQSSRYLVKRTGEKVFLECVQDMDHENMFWYRQDPGLGLRLIYFSYDVKMKEKGDIPEGYSVSREKKERFSLILESASTNQTSMYLCASSPTGAAGELFFGEGSRLTVL.

The chain is built from TRBV27 and TRBJ1-3; D unresolved. Per the germline V gene, CDR1 is MNHEY and CDR2 is SMNVEV (reference sequence). The CDR3 is 15 amino acids. The germline V and J ends were trimmed by 5 bases and 2 bases, with 13 bases remaining between them. CDR3 residues: CASSPIGEAGNTIYF. CDR3 DNA: TGTGCCAGCAGTCCGATCGGGGAGGCTGGAAACACCATATATTTT.

A single count supports this clone. The chain recombines TRBV30 with TRBJ2-1, with 12 bases that match TRBD2. Per the germline V gene, CDR1 is GTSNPN and CDR2 is SVGIG (reference sequence). Trimming took 2 bases from V and 4 from J; bases not matched to a gene: 3. The CDR3 totals 15 residues. CDR3 loop: CAWSPLAGGYNEQFF. The CDR3 region has the DNA TGTGCCTGGAGTCCCCTAGCGGGGGGGTACAATGAGCAGTTCTTC.

As concerns this clone: The junction differs from germline at one of its ends, possibly a read error. This chain uses TRBV12-3 or TRBV12-4 with TRBJ2-1; D not certain. The CDR3 has 12 amino acids. The chain's CDR3 is CASRTNYNAQFF. For the CDR3, the DNA is TGTGCCAGCAGGACCAACTACAATGCGCAGTTCTTC.

The chain is built from TRBV19 and TRBJ2-7; unclear D gene. Trimming removed 3 bases at V and 0 bases at J, with 6 bases between. Per the germline V gene, CDR1 is LNHDA and CDR2 is SQIVND (reference sequence). The length of the CDR3 is 13 residues. CDR3 sequence: CASSITGSYEQYF. The CDR3 region has the DNA TGTGCCAGTAGTATCACTGGCTCCTACGAGCAGTACTTC.

This rearrangement joins TRBV7-2 to TRBJ2-1; 10 bases fit TRBD2. This CDR3 has 15 residues. With 1 base clipped from V and 4 bases from J, the junction kept 1 base outside the gene matches. Germline-derived CDR1 and CDR2 are SGHTA and FQGNSA. The CDR3 spells CASSLEAGGYNEQFF. In nucleotides, the CDR3 is TGTGCCAGCAGCTTAGAAGCGGGGGGGTACAATGAGCAGTTCTTC.